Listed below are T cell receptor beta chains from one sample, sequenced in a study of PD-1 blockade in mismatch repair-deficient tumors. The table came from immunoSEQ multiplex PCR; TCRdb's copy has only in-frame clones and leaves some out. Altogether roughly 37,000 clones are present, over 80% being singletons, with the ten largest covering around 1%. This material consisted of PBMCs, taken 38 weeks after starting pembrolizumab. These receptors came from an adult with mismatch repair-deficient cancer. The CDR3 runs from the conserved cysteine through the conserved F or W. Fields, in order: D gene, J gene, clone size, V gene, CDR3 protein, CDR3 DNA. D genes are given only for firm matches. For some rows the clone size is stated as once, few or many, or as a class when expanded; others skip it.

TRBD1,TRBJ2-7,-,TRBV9,CASSTQTGQGEQYF,TGTGCCAGCAGCACCCAGACAGGGCAGGGCGAGCAGTACTTC
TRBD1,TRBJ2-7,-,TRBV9,CASSARQGSLYEQYF,TGTGCCAGCAGCGCTAGACAGGGATCTCTCTACGAGCAGTACTTC
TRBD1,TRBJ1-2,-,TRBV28,CASRLGTGGVDGYTF,TGTGCCAGCAGGCTTGGGACAGGGGGCGTTGATGGCTACACCTTC
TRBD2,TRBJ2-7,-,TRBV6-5,CASGFLPWEGEQYF,TGTGCCAGCGGATTTTTACCATGGGAGGGCGAGCAGTACTTC
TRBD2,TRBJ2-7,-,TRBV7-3,CASSLGAGGLGEQYF,TGTGCCAGCAGCTTAGGGGCGGGAGGCCTCGGTGAGCAGTACTTC
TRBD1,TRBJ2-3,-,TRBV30,CAWSVGDRGLPQYF,TGTGCCTGGAGTGTAGGGGACAGGGGGCTTCCGCAGTATTTT
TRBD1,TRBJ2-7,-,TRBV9,CASSVGGQGYEQYF,TGTGCCAGCAGCGTAGGGGGACAGGGCTACGAGCAGTACTTC
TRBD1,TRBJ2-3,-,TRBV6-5,CASSSDTGDVTQYF,TGTGCCAGCAGTTCGGACACAGGGGATGTTACGCAGTATTTT
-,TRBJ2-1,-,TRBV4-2,CASSQDLLNEQFF,TGTGCCAGCAGCCAAGATCTACTCAATGAGCAGTTCTTC
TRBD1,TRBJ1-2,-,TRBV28,CASSLVPAGGYGYTF,TGTGCCAGCAGTTTAGTACCCGCAGGGGGCTATGGCTACACCTTC
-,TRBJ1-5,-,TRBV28,CASSLAGSNQPQHF,TGTGCCAGCAGTCTGGCAGGTAGCAATCAGCCCCAGCATTTT
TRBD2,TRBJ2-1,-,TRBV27,CASSPSIAGGPYNEQFF,TGTGCCAGCAGTCCATCGATAGCGGGAGGCCCCTACAATGAGCAGTTCTTC
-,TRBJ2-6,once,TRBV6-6,CASSLSGANVLTF,TGTGCCAGCAGTCTGTCTGGGGCCAACGTCCTGACTTTC
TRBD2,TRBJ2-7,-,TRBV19,CASSMWREAPYEQYF,TGTGCCAGTAGTATGTGGCGGGAGGCCCCCTACGAGCAGTACTTC
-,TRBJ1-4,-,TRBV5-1,CASSLGAGAANEKLFF,TGCGCCAGCAGCTTGGGGGCGGGGGCCGCTAATGAAAAACTGTTTTTT
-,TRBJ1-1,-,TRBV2,CASSRDRNTEAFF,TGTGCCAGCAGCCGCGACAGGAACACTGAAGCTTTCTTT
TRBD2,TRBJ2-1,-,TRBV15,CATSLNLAGDNEQFF,TGTGCCACCAGCCTAAATTTAGCGGGGGACAATGAGCAGTTCTTC
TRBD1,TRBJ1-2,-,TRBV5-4,CASSWTGGADYGYTF,TGTGCCAGCAGCTGGACAGGGGGCGCGGACTATGGCTACACCTTC
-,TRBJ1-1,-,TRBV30,CAWRPKLGAGRGNTEAFF,TGTGCCTGGAGACCGAAACTGGGCGCAGGGCGGGGGAACACTGAAGCTTTCTTT
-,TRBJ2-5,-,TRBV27,CASSLSYQETQYF,TGTGCCAGCAGTTTATCCTATCAAGAGACCCAGTACTTC
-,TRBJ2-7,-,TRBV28,CASSFSAAPYEQYF,TGTGCCAGCAGTTTTTCGGCGGCCCCCTACGAGCAGTACTTC
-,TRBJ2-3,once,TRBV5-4,CASSLVAARGTDTQYF,TGTGCCAGCAGCTTGGTGGCAGCCCGAGGGACAGATACGCAGTATTTT
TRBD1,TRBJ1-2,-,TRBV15,CATSSGTGFQRNLYTF,TGTGCCACCAGCAGTGGGACAGGGTTTCAAAGGAACCTCTACACCTTC
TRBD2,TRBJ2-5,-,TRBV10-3,CAISDETGGLETQYF,TGTGCCATCAGTGACGAAACGGGGGGGCTCGAGACCCAGTACTTC
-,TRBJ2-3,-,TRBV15,CATSRVGGHSTDTQYF,TGTGCCACCAGCAGAGTAGGCGGTCACAGCACAGATACGCAGTATTTT
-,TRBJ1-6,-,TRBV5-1,CASSLAGGGYSPLHF,TGCGCCAGCAGCTTGGCAGGAGGAGGGTATTCACCCCTCCACTTT
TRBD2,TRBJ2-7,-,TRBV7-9,CASSFIGSGIYEQYF,TGTGCCAGCAGCTTTATCGGTAGCGGGATCTACGAGCAGTACTTC
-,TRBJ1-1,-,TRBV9,CASSATLNTEAFF,TGTGCCAGCAGCGCGACACTTAACACTGAAGCTTTCTTT
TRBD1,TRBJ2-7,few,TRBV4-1,CASSQATRTGVHEQYF,TGCGCCAGCAGCCAGGCGACCCGGACAGGGGTGCACGAGCAGTACTTC
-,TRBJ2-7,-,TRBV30,CAWGWGGAREQYF,TGTGCCTGGGGCTGGGGCGGGGCTCGCGAGCAGTACTTC
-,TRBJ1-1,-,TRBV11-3,CASSLYGGNTEAFF,TGTGCCAGCAGCTTATACGGTGGGAACACTGAAGCTTTCTTT
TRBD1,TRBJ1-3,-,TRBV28,CASSLGQGGTGNTIYF,TGTGCCAGCAGTTTAGGACAGGGGGGGACTGGAAACACCATATATTTT
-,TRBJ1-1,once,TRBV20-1,CSAARGTEAFF,TGCAGTGCTGCCCGGGGCACTGAAGCTTTCTTT
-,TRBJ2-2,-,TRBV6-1,CASSGRATGELFF,TGTGCCAGCAGTGGGCGGGCCACCGGGGAGCTGTTTTTT
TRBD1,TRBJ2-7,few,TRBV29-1,CSVFGQGGREQYF,TGCAGCGTTTTCGGACAGGGGGGCCGGGAGCAGTACTTC
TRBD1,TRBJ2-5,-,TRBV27,CASSPGDSFQETQYF,TGTGCCAGCAGTCCCGGGGACAGCTTCCAAGAGACCCAGTACTTC
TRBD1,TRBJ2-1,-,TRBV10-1,CASSDPGQGENEQFF,TGCGCCAGCAGTGACCCGGGACAGGGGGAGAATGAGCAGTTCTTC
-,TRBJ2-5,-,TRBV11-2,CASSRGQLQETQYF,TGTGCCAGCAGCAGAGGACAGCTTCAAGAGACCCAGTACTTC
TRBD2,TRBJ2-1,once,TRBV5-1,CASSFGTSGSNEQFF,TGCGCCAGCAGCTTCGGAACTAGCGGGAGTAACGAGCAGTTCTTC
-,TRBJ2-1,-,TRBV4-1,CASSQGSVTYNEQFF,TGCGCCAGCAGCCAAGGTAGCGTCACCTACAATGAGCAGTTCTTC
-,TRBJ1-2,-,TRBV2,CASSDGWGGYTF,TGTGCCAGCAGTGACGGATGGGGCGGCTACACCTTC
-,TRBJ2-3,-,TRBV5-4,CASSPWGDGRTDTQYF,TGTGCCAGCAGCCCCTGGGGGGACGGGAGAACAGATACGCAGTATTTT
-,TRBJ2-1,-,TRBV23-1,CASSHPPRRNSYNEQFF,TGCGCCAGCAGTCACCCGCCCCGCAGGAACTCCTACAATGAGCAGTTCTTC
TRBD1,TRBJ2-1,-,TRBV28,CASSSYGTVSYNEQFF,TGTGCCAGCAGTTCCTACGGGACAGTCTCCTACAATGAGCAGTTCTTC
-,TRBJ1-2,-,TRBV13,CASSSTPELDF,TGTGCCAGCAGCTCGACCCCCGAGCTAGACTTC
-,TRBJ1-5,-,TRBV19,CASREFGGKWGNQPQHF,TGTGCCAGTAGGGAATTCGGAGGGAAATGGGGCAATCAGCCCCAGCATTTT
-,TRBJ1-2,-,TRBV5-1,CASSLSAGAYGYTF,TGCGCCAGCAGCTTATCCGCAGGGGCCTATGGCTACACCTTC
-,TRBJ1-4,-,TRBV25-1,CASSGGGQPEKLFF,TGTGCCAGCAGTGGAGGGGGACAACCCGAAAAACTGTTTTTT
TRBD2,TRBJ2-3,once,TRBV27,CASSLSGNTQYF,TGTGCCAGCAGTCTTAGCGGGAATACGCAGTATTTT
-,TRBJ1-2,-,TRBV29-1,CSVGQNNYGYTF,TGCAGCGTTGGACAGAATAACTATGGCTACACCTTC
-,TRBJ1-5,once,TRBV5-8,CASRRGQHSNQPQHF,TGTGCCAGCAGACGTGGACAGCATAGCAATCAGCCCCAGCATTTT
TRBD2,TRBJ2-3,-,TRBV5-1,CASSLTLAGTDTQYF,TGCGCCAGCAGCTTAACACTAGCGGGCACAGATACGCAGTATTTT
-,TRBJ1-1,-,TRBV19,CASSVTVGTEAFF,TGTGCCAGTAGCGTGACAGTGGGCACTGAAGCTTTCTTT